The next 29 T cell receptor beta chains were all read from a single sample in a study of blood T cell repertoires in COVID-19. The repertoire was sequenced with immunoSEQ multiplex PCR; TCRdb's copy has only in-frame clones and lacks some. The table includes 140,000 to 150,000 clones, around 89% detected once. Sequencing input: peripheral blood. These receptors came from a man aged 55-75 years with active or convalescent COVID-19.

This clone was detected a few times. The chain combines TRBV2 with TRBJ1-1; D might be TRBD1 (5 bases). The CDR3 runs 16 residues. The germline CDR1 and CDR2 sequences are SNHLY and FYNNEI. The ends were cut back, 5 bases at V and 0 bases at J, with 16 bases in the middle. CDR3 residues: CASSLNFDSLNTEAFF. The CDR3 DNA reads as TGTGCCAGCAGTCTTAACTTTGACAGCCTGAACACTGAAGCTTTCTTT. The variable domain in full, completed from reference TRBV2 and TRBJ1-1, reads EPEVTQTPSHQVTQMGQEVILRCVPISNHLYFYWYRQILGQKVEFLVSFYNNEISEKSEIFDDQFSVERPDGSNFTLKIRSTKLEDSAMYFCASSLNFDSLNTEAFFGQGTRLTVV.

This clone was detected only a few times. The chain joins TRBV5-5 to TRBJ1-5; D gene ambiguous. CDR1 SGHKS and CDR2 YYEKEE come from the germline V gene (reference sequence). The CDR3 runs to 14 residues. V was pared by 1 base and J by 4 bases, with 9 bases between. The CDR3 loop is CASSLMTGNQPQHF. The CDR3 DNA reads TGTGCCAGCAGCTTGATGACGGGGAATCAGCCCCAGCATTTT. The whole variable domain, remainder taken from reference TRBV5-5 and TRBJ1-5, is DAGVTQSPTHLIKTRGQQVTLRCSPISGHKSVSWYQQVLGQGPQFIFQYYEKEERGRGNFPDRFSARQFPNYSSELNVNALLLGDSALYLCASSLMTGNQPQHFGDGTRLSIL.

V usage is TRBV13 and J usage is TRBJ2-7, with 9 bases lining up with TRBD1. The CDR3 runs to 14 residues. The germline V gene encodes CDR1 PRHDT and CDR2 FYEKMQ (reference sequence). J was trimmed by 7 bases and V by 0 bases; bases with no gene match: 4. Written as DNA, the CDR3 is TGTGCCAGCAGCTTAGGGGGACAGGGAGGGGAGCAGTACTTC. Translating gives CASSLGGQGGEQYF.

This rearrangement joins TRBV30 to TRBJ1-1; no firm D call. V lost 5 bases and J lost 0, with 16 bases in between. The CDR3 loop spans 15 amino acids. Germline V CDR1 and CDR2: GTSNPN, SVGIG (reference sequence). CDR3 DNA sequence: TGTGCCTGGGACCCCAACGAGGCGGTGAACACTGAAGCTTTCTTT. Translating it yields CAWDPNEAVNTEAFF. Combining the CDR3 with reference TRBV30 and TRBJ1-1 gives the whole variable domain SQTIHQWPATLVQPVGSPLSLECTVEGTSNPNLYWYRQAAGRGLQLLFYSVGIGQISSEVPQNLSASRPQDRQFILSSKKLLLSDSGFYLCAWDPNEAVNTEAFFGQGTRLTVV.

This chain connects TRBV2 to TRBJ2-2; 9 bases align to TRBD1. The germline V gene encodes CDR1 SNHLY and CDR2 FYNNEI. This CDR3 has 15 residues. V was clipped by 7 bases and J by 4 bases; unmatched bases: 7. CDR3 protein: CASTDRGTGTGELFF. The CDR3 DNA is TGTGCCAGCACCGACAGGGGGACGGGCACCGGGGAGCTGTTTTTT.

The chain carries TRBV28 and TRBJ1-2; maybe TRBD1 (5 bases). Germline V gene sequence: CDR1 MDHEN, CDR2 SYDVKM. This CDR3 comprises 12 residues. Trimming removed 4 bases from V and 7 bases from J, with 10 bases in between. As DNA, the CDR3 is TGTGCCAGCAGTTCCCAACAGGTTGGCTACACCTTC. Residues: CASSSQQVGYTF.

The J gene is TRBJ2-3, the V gene TRBV5-1; TRBD2 matches at 7 bases. The junction had 15 bases not matched to a gene; V was cut back by 4 bases and J by 1 base. This CDR3 spans 18 amino acids. CDR1 and CDR2 (germline): SGHRS, YFSETQ. The CDR3 region is CASSTGTNILAGTDTQYF. CDR3 bases: TGCGCCAGCAGCACCGGGACTAACATCCTAGCTGGCACAGATACGCAGTATTTT. The whole variable domain, remainder taken from reference TRBV5-1 and TRBJ2-3, is KAGVTQTPRYLIKTRGQQVTLSCSPISGHRSVSWYQQTPGQGLQFLFEYFSETQRNKGNFPGRFSGRQFSNSRSEMNVSTLELGDSALYLCASSTGTNILAGTDTQYFGPGTRLTVL.

This chain joins TRBV3-1 (or the pseudogene TRBV3-2) and TRBJ2-7; possible D gene TRBD2, 6 bases. The CDR3 runs to 13 residues. With 4 bases removed from V and 7 bases from J, the gap between germline ends came to 14 bases. CDR1 is LGHDT and CDR2 is YNNKEL in the germline V gene (reference sequence). The CDR3, as DNA: TGTGCCAGCAGCCCCAGGGAGGTTGGAGAGCAGTACTTC. Encoded protein: CASSPREVGEQYF.

The rearrangement links TRBV7-2 to TRBJ1-2, with a possible D match to TRBD1 (6 bases). V lost 5 bases and J 0 bases, leaving 13 bases between the germline ends. From germline, CDR1 is SGHTA and CDR2 FQGNSA. CDR3 size: 15 residues. The CDR3 loop is CASSPGGPSNYGYTF. The CDR3 DNA is TGTGCCAGCAGCCCGGGGGGGCCTTCTAACTATGGCTACACCTTC.

This chain links TRBV15 with TRBJ2-7; 8 bases are a match to TRBD2. Losses at the gene ends were 2 bases for V and 3 bases for J; bases not matched to a gene: 9. The CDR3 runs to 16 residues. CDR1 and CDR2 (germline): LNHNV, YYDKDF (reference sequence). CDR3 nucleotides: TGTGCCACCAGCAGACCCCCGGGAGGGGCCGGCTACGAGCAGTACTTC. Its protein is CATSRPPGGAGYEQYF.

J is TRBJ1-3 and V is TRBV18; the D gene is possibly TRBD1 (5 bases). The CDR3 spans 14 residues. From germline, CDR1 is KGHSH and CDR2 LQKENI. Trimming stripped 3 bases from V and 1 base from J, with 7 bases between. The CDR3, as DNA: TGTGCCAGCTCACCTGACAGATCTGGAAACACCATATATTTT. This translates into CASSPDRSGNTIYF. The full variable domain, its missing parts supplied by reference TRBV18 and TRBJ1-3, is NAGVMQNPRHLVRRRGQEARLRCSPMKGHSHVYWYRQLPEEGLKFMVYLQKENIIDESGMPKERFSAEFPKEGPSILRIQQVVRGDSAAYFCASSPDRSGNTIYFGEGSWLTVV.

This clone was seen only once. This sequence joins TRBV28 and TRBJ1-4; a possible D gene is TRBD1 (6 bases). Looked up from germline, CDR1 is MDHEN and CDR2 is SYDVKM. Trimming pared 6 bases from V and 7 bases from J, leaving 15 bases between. The CDR3 length is 14 residues. CDR3 protein: CASRLQGVGEKLFF. The CDR3 nucleotides are TGTGCCAGCAGGCTACAGGGAGTGGGTGAAAAACTGTTTTTT.

In the case of this clone: The junction differs from germline at one of its ends, possibly a read error. This chain joins TRBV2 and TRBJ1-1; D may be TRBD1 (6 bases). Germline V gives CDR1 SNHLY, CDR2 FYNNEI. This CDR3 contains 13 residues. Here the CDR3 DNA reads TGTGCCAGCAGTGTGCGGGCAGGGGATAGCGTTGTCTTT. Translation: CASSVRAGDSVVF. Complete variable domain (other parts from reference TRBV2 and TRBJ1-1): EPEVTQTPSHQVTQMGQEVILRCVPISNHLYFYWYRQILGQKVEFLVSFYNNEISEKSEIFDDQFSVERPDGSNFTLKIRSTKLEDSAMYFCASSVRAGDSVVFGQGTRLTVV.

The chain joins TRBV6-2 or TRBV6-3 to TRBJ2-7; tentatively, D is TRBD2 (6 bases). Trimming left V 4 bases short and J 2 bases short, with 12 bases between. The CDR3 is 14 amino acids. Per germline, CDR1 MNHEY and CDR2 SVGEGT. This chain's CDR3 is CASSSNGGTYEQYF. The CDR3, as DNA: TGTGCCAGCAGTTCCAATGGGGGGACCTACGAGCAGTACTTC.

The chain uses TRBV24-1 and TRBJ2-3; TRBD1 matches 7 bases. CDR1 and CDR2 from the germline V gene are KGHDR and SFDVKD. The CDR3 sequence is 17 residues long. The J segment lost 6 bases and the V segment lost 5 bases, leaving 16 bases of the junction unmatched. The CDR3 bases are TGTGCCACCAGTGGGGGTAAGGGGGCCCTAGCACATGATACGCAGTATTTT. It yields the protein CATSGGKGALAHDTQYF.

The V and J genes are TRBV28 and TRBJ1-2; tentative D call: TRBD1 (5 bases). The CDR3 covers 13 residues. CDR1 is MDHEN and CDR2 is SYDVKM in the germline V gene. Trimming shortened V by 2 bases and J by 5 bases, and 9 bases separated the two germline ends. CDR3 amino acids: CASSLTDSYGYTF. The CDR3, as DNA: TGTGCCAGCAGTTTAACAGACAGTTATGGCTACACCTTC.

The chain links TRBV28 to TRBJ1-1; D possibly corresponds to TRBD1 (5 bases). Trimming stripped 2 bases from V and 0 bases from J, with 7 bases between. The CDR3 length is 14 residues. Germline V CDR1 and CDR2: MDHEN, SYDVKM. DNA for the CDR3: TGTGCCAGCAGTTTAGTGACAGTGAACACTGAAGCTTTCTTT. Translation gives CASSLVTVNTEAFF.

The CDR3, as DNA: TGTGCCAGCAGCTTGGAGACAGGATCGAATGAGCAGTTCTTC. This translates into CASSLETGSNEQFF. V usage is TRBV5-4 and J usage is TRBJ2-1; TRBD1 might be the D (6 bases). CDR1 SGHNT and CDR2 YYREEE come from the germline V gene (reference sequence). Trimming took 0 bases from V and 7 from J, leaving 11 bases between them. CDR3 length: 14 amino acids. The complete variable domain, with remaining parts taken from reference TRBV5-4 and TRBJ2-1, reads ETGVTQSPTHLIKTRGQQVTLRCSSQSGHNTVSWYQQALGQGPQFIFQYYREEENGRGNFPPRFSGLQFPNYSSELNVNALELDDSALYLCASSLETGSNEQFFGPGTRLTVL.

The chain recombines TRBV5-1 with TRBJ2-3; no clear D. Trimming removed 3 bases from V and 4 bases from J, with 6 bases in between. In germline, CDR1 is SGHRS, CDR2 YFSETQ. CDR3 size: 12 residues. For the CDR3, the DNA is TGCGCCAGCAGCTCCCCTTCAGATACGCAGTATTTT. This gives the protein CASSSPSDTQYF.

The chain carries TRBV7-9 and TRBJ1-1; TRBD1 matches 7 bases. The V gene end was trimmed by 5 bases and the J gene end by 0 bases; junction bases not matched to a gene: 6. Germline V gene sequence: CDR1 SEHNR, CDR2 FQNEAQ (reference sequence). The CDR3 runs to 15 residues. The CDR3 protein is CASSPRQGLNTEAFF. The CDR3 DNA reads TGTGCCAGCAGCCCCAGACAGGGATTGAACACTGAAGCTTTCTTT.

The chain recombines TRBV4-3 with TRBJ1-1, with D possibly being TRBD1 (5 bases). The ends were cut back, 2 bases at V and 4 bases at J, with 11 bases in the middle. The CDR3 has 14 residues. Per the germline V gene, CDR1 is LGHNA and CDR2 is YSLEER. Written as DNA, the CDR3 is TGCGCCAGCAGCCAACAAGGCGGGGCCACTGAAGCTTTCTTT. This codes for CASSQQGGATEAFF.

The chain recombines TRBV2 with TRBJ1-1, with 7 positions matching TRBD1. CDR3 size: 15 residues. Looked up from germline, CDR1 is SNHLY and CDR2 is FYNNEI. The J segment lost 2 bases and the V segment lost 4 bases, leaving 7 bases of the junction unmatched. As DNA, the CDR3 is TGTGCCAGCAGTGGAGACAGGGATGTTAACACTGAAGCTTTCTTT. This codes for CASSGDRDVNTEAFF.

The chain recombines TRBV7-2 with TRBJ2-1; 7 bases are a match to TRBD2. The CDR3 length is 16 residues. With 1 base clipped from V and 3 bases from J, the junction kept 6 bases outside the gene matches. CDR1 and CDR2 (germline): SGHTA, FQGNSA. CDR3 coding DNA: TGTGCCAGCAGCTTAGGGGGGGGAGGGAGCTACAATGAGCAGTTCTTC. This sequence encodes CASSLGGGGSYNEQFF.

The V and J genes are TRBV7-2 and TRBJ1-4; 8 nucleotides line up with TRBD1. This CDR3 contains 15 residues. Trimming cost V 3 bases and J 7 bases; bases outside gene matches: 7. Germline V gene data show CDR1 as SGHTA and CDR2 as FQGNSA. CDR3 in amino acids: CASSLIDRGGEKLFF. CDR3 bases: TGTGCCAGCAGCTTGATAGACAGGGGTGGTGAAAAACTGTTTTTT. The whole variable domain, filled in from reference TRBV7-2 and TRBJ1-4, reads GAGVSQSPSNKVTEKGKDVELRCDPISGHTALYWYRQSLGQGLEFLIYFQGNSAPDKSGLPSDRFSAERTGGSVSTLTIQRTQQEDSAVYLCASSLIDRGGEKLFFGSGTQLSVL.

As DNA, the CDR3 is TGTGCCAGCAGCCGCACCGGACTAGCGGGAAGCTCCTACAATGAGCAGTTCTTC. Amino acid sequence: CASSRTGLAGSSYNEQFF. V gene TRBV7-8 combines with J gene TRBJ2-1; 12 bases map to TRBD2. Germline V gene lookup returns CDR1 SGHVS and CDR2 FQNEAQ. The CDR3 runs 18 residues. The J segment lost 0 bases and the V segment lost 5 bases, leaving 8 bases of the junction unmatched.

The chain employs TRBV5-1 and TRBJ2-1, with D perhaps matching TRBD2 (6 bases). Germline CDR1 SGHRS, CDR2 YFSETQ. This CDR3 is 14 amino acids long. Trimming took 5 bases from V and 7 from J, leaving 16 bases between them. In DNA form, the CDR3 reads TGCGCCAGCAGGGAATCTACCGGAGGGAATGAGCAGTTCTTC. Residues: CASRESTGGNEQFF.

The chain combines TRBV4-2 with TRBJ2-5, with 8 bases aligning to TRBD2. J was trimmed by 0 bases and V by 2 bases; bases with no gene match: 5. The V gene's germline CDR1 is LGHNA and CDR2 YNFKEQ. There are 16 residues in the CDR3. The CDR3 sequence is CASSQTSGGYQETQYF. CDR3 nucleotides: TGTGCCAGCAGCCAAACTAGCGGAGGGTACCAAGAGACCCAGTACTTC.

The chain employs TRBV28 and TRBJ2-7, with D possibly being TRBD2 (6 bases). Trimming took 6 bases from V and 6 from J, leaving 15 bases between them. The CDR3 totals 13 residues. Per the germline V gene, CDR1 is MDHEN and CDR2 is SYDVKM. CDR3 nucleotides: TGTGCCAGCAGGCGGGGTACCTTAACCGAGCAGTACTTC. It specifies CASRRGTLTEQYF.

The chain carries TRBV19 and TRBJ2-3; 8 bases are a match to TRBD2. The V gene's germline CDR1 is LNHDA and CDR2 SQIVND (reference sequence). The CDR3 is 15 amino acids. Losses at the gene ends were 5 bases for V and 0 bases for J; bases not matched to a gene: 4. CDR3 in DNA: TGTGCCAGTAGTGAGACTAGCGAGAGCACAGATACGCAGTATTTT. Translating gives CASSETSESTDTQYF.